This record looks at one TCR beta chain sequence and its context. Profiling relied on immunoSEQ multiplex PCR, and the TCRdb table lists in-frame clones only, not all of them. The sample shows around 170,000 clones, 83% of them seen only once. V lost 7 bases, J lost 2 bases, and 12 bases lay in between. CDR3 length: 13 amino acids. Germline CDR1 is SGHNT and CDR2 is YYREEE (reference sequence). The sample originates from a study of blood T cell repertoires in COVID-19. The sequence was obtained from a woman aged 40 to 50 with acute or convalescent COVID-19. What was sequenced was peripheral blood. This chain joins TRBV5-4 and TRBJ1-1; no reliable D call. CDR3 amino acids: CASSRSINTEAFF. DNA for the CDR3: TGTGCCAGCTCAAGGAGTATTAACACTGAAGCTTTCTTT.